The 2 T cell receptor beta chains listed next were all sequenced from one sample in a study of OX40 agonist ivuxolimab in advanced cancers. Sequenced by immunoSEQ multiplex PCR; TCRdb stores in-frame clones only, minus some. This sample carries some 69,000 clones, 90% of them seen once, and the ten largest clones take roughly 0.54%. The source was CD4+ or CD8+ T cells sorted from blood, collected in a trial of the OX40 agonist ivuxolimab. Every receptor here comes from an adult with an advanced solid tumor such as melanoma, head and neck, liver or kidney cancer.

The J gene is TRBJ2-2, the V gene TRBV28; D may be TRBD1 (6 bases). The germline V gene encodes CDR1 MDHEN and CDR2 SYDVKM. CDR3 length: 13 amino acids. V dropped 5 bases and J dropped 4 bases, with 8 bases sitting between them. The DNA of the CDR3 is TGTGCCAGCAGTCGACAGGCCACCGGGGAGCTGTTTTTT. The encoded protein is CASSRQATGELFF.

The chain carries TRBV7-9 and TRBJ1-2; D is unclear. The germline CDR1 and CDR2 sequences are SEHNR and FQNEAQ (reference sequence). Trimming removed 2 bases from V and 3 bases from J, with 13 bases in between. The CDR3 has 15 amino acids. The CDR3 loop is CASSLFPERDYGYTF. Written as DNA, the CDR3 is TGTGCCAGCAGCTTATTTCCAGAGAGGGACTATGGCTACACCTTC.